This T cell receptor beta chain originates from a study of T-cell reconstitution after alpha-beta-depleted transplantation in children. With regard to this clonotype: As yet, its antigen is unknown.

The authors prepared the TCRbeta library with unique molecular identifiers. MiXCR was run by TCRdb on the PCR reads, yielding one entry per CDR3 protein. The table includes just over 950,000 distinct CDR3 sequences, about 29% detected once. Findings and limits, study-wide: Where some patients showed high TCRbeta diversity at day 60, it came from recipient T cells and thymic progenitors that had survived. Reportedly, alpha-beta T cells present about two months post-transplant originated from several hundred expanded clones of graft origin. T-cell numbers and diversity one year post-transplant derived largely from freshly generated T cells.

Germline loops: CDR1 DFQATT, CDR2 SNEGSKA (reference sequence). The CDR3 runs 15 residues. With V trimmed by 5 bases and J by 1 base, 5 bases remained unmatched. Sequencing used PBMCs, mostly from graft donor cells, obtained 360 days after TCRalphabeta/CD19-depleted stem cell transplant. The receptor was derived from a boy under two years old who had a stem cell transplant for SCID, so the T cells may come from the graft donor. The genes are TRBV20-1 and TRBJ2-1; 10 nucleotides line up with TRBD2. The CDR3 is CSARGLADSYNEQFF. In DNA form, the CDR3 reads TGCAGTGCTCGCGGACTAGCGGATTCCTACAATGAGCAGTTCTTC.